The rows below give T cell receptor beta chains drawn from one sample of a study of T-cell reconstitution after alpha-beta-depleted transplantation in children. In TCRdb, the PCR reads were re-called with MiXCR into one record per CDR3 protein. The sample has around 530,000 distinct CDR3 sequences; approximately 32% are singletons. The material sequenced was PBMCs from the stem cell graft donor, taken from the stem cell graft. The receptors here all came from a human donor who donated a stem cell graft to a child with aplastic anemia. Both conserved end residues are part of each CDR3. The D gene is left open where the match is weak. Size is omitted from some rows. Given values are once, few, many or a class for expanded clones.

CDR3: CASSLAVVNTEAFF
DNA: TGTGCCAGCAGCTTAGCGGTGGTGAACACTGAAGCTTTCTTT
J: TRBJ1-1
size: NA
V: TRBV7-9
D: NA

CDR3: CAYGQTNTEAFF
DNA: TGTGCCTACGGACAGACGAACACTGAAGCTTTCTTT
J: TRBJ1-1
size: NA
V: TRBV30
D: NA

CDR3: CSASWGDRPNEQFF
DNA: TGCAGTGCTAGCTGGGGGGACAGACCCAATGAGCAGTTCTTC
J: TRBJ2-1
size: NA
V: TRBV20-1
D: NA

CDR3: CASSPYRTGYYEQYF
DNA: TGCGCCAGCAGCCCGTACAGGACAGGGTACTACGAGCAGTACTTC
J: TRBJ2-7
size: NA
V: TRBV5-1
D: TRBD1

CDR3: CASSFARPGLKETQYF
DNA: TGTGCCAGCAGTTTTGCCCGTCCGGGGCTGAAGGAGACCCAGTACTTC
J: TRBJ2-5
size: NA
V: TRBV6-5
D: NA

CDR3: CASSETGGAGYTF
DNA: TGTGCCAGCAGTGAGACGGGGGGGGCTGGCTACACCTTC
J: TRBJ1-2
size: NA
V: TRBV25-1
D: NA

CDR3: CASSIGGVSTNEQFF
DNA: TGTGCCAGTAGTATAGGAGGGGTCAGTACCAATGAGCAGTTCTTC
J: TRBJ2-1
size: few
V: TRBV19
D: NA

CDR3: CASSTGRNSNQPQHF
DNA: TGTGCCAGCAGTACAGGGCGTAATAGCAATCAGCCCCAGCATTTT
J: TRBJ1-5
size: once
V: TRBV12-3/TRBV12-4
D: NA

CDR3: CASSLQKGWRTEAFF
DNA: TGTGCCAGCAGCCTTCAGAAAGGATGGAGGACTGAAGCTTTCTTT
J: TRBJ1-1
size: NA
V: TRBV7-2
D: NA

CDR3: CASSPQYTGGTDTQYF
DNA: TGTGCCAGCAGTCCCCAATATACGGGAGGCACAGATACGCAGTATTTT
J: TRBJ2-3
size: NA
V: TRBV12-3/TRBV12-4
D: NA

CDR3: CASSISGNTEAFF
DNA: TGTGCCAGTAGTATAAGCGGAAACACTGAAGCTTTCTTT
J: TRBJ1-1
size: few
V: TRBV19
D: NA

CDR3: CATSRETSGRDGEQFF
DNA: TGTGCCACCAGCAGAGAGACTAGCGGGAGGGACGGCGAGCAGTTCTTC
J: TRBJ2-1
size: once
V: TRBV15
D: TRBD2

CDR3: CASRHWTSGYTDTQYF
DNA: TGTGCCAGCAGGCATTGGACTAGCGGATACACAGATACGCAGTATTTT
J: TRBJ2-3
size: few
V: TRBV5-6
D: TRBD2

CDR3: CASSVTGQTFFHNEQFF
DNA: TGCGCCAGCTCCGTTACGGGACAGACATTTTTTCACAATGAGCAGTTCTTC
J: TRBJ2-1
size: NA
V: TRBV5-1
D: TRBD1

CDR3: CASSLFFPGNQPQHF
DNA: TGTGCCAGCAGCTTATTTTTTCCCGGCAATCAGCCCCAGCATTTT
J: TRBJ1-5
size: NA
V: TRBV7-6
D: NA

CDR3: CASSLGAYGYTF
DNA: TGTGCCAGCAGTTTAGGGGCCTATGGCTACACCTTC
J: TRBJ1-2
size: many
V: TRBV12-3/TRBV12-4
D: NA

CDR3: CASSRTDNSYEQYF
DNA: TGTGCCAGCAGCCGAACAGACAATTCCTACGAGCAGTACTTC
J: TRBJ2-7
size: few
V: TRBV5-5
D: NA